What follows are 30 T cell receptor beta chains derived from one specimen sequenced in a study of OX40 agonist ivuxolimab in advanced cancers. Sequencing was performed with immunoSEQ multiplex PCR; in TCRdb, only in-frame clones are kept and a portion is missing. The data show about 100,000 clones, about 91% seen once. The starting material was CD4+ or CD8+ T cells sorted from blood, obtained in a trial of the OX40 agonist ivuxolimab. All receptors come from an adult with an advanced solid tumor such as melanoma, head and neck, liver or kidney cancer.

The chain joins TRBV15 to TRBJ1-6, with D unclear. V gave up 0 bases and J gave up 2 bases, with 11 bases separating them. Germline-derived CDR1 and CDR2 are LNHNV and YYDKDF (reference sequence). The CDR3 consists of 17 residues. The CDR3 here is CATSRDRGPAYNSPLHF. CDR3 nucleotide sequence: TGTGCCACCAGCAGAGATCGAGGACCTGCCTATAATTCACCCCTCCACTTT.

This chain joins TRBV5-1 and TRBJ1-4; a possible D gene is TRBD1 (5 bases). Trimming pared 5 bases from V and 0 bases from J, leaving 8 bases between. The CDR3 sequence is 14 residues long. CDR1 and CDR2 (germline): SGHRS, YFSETQ. The CDR3 bases are TGCGCCAGCAGGTCAGGGCCAACTAATGAAAAACTGTTTTTT. This gives the protein CASRSGPTNEKLFF. The whole variable domain, remainder taken from reference TRBV5-1 and TRBJ1-4, is KAGVTQTPRYLIKTRGQQVTLSCSPISGHRSVSWYQQTPGQGLQFLFEYFSETQRNKGNFPGRFSGRQFSNSRSEMNVSTLELGDSALYLCASRSGPTNEKLFFGSGTQLSVL.

The rearrangement uses TRBV5-1 and TRBJ2-2, with D tentatively TRBD2 (5 bases). Germline loops: CDR1 SGHRS, CDR2 YFSETQ. V lost 0 bases and J lost 4, with 13 bases in between. The CDR3 covers 16 residues. CDR3 amino acids: CASSLVAGLGTGELFF. CDR3 bases: TGCGCCAGCAGCTTGGTTGCGGGCCTGGGCACCGGGGAGCTGTTTTTT.

This clone was found once. This rearrangement joins TRBV6-1 to TRBJ1-6; D unresolved. The germline CDR1 and CDR2 sequences are MNHNS and SASEGT. The CDR3 covers 13 residues. V gave up 2 bases and J gave up 8 bases, with 7 bases separating them. The CDR3 DNA reads as TGTGCCAGCAGTGAAAGAAGGGATTCACCCCTCCACTTT. It is translated as CASSERRDSPLHF.

The rearrangement links TRBV5-1 to TRBJ2-1, with D perhaps TRBD2 (5 bases). Between the trimmed V and J ends, which lost 0 bases and 1 base, there was a span of 11 bases. The CDR3 runs to 16 residues. From germline, CDR1 is SGHRS and CDR2 YFSETQ. The CDR3 spells CASSLVAGNSYNEQFF. CDR3 coding DNA: TGCGCCAGCAGCTTGGTCGCCGGGAATTCCTACAATGAGCAGTTCTTC.

The chain couples TRBV2 to TRBJ1-2, with 7 bases matching TRBD1. The CDR3 extends over 14 amino acids. Germline lookup yields CDR1 SNHLY and CDR2 FYNNEI. V lost 4 bases and J lost 5; bases outside the gene matches: 7. The CDR3: CASSGDSKRYGYTF. Here the CDR3 DNA reads TGTGCCAGCAGTGGGGACAGCAAGCGGTATGGCTACACCTTC. Full variable domain (missing parts from reference TRBV2 and TRBJ1-2): EPEVTQTPSHQVTQMGQEVILRCVPISNHLYFYWYRQILGQKVEFLVSFYNNEISEKSEIFDDQFSVERPDGSNFTLKIRSTKLEDSAMYFCASSGDSKRYGYTFGSGTRLTVV.

The chain joins TRBV29-1 to TRBJ1-1; a weak D match, TRBD1 (5 bases). V was shortened by 0 bases and J by 11 bases, with 13 bases between the two germline ends. Germline CDR1 SQVTM, CDR2 ANQGSEA. The CDR3 length is 12 residues. The DNA of the CDR3 is TGCAGCGTTGAAGATGCGGGGGTCAAGGCTTTCTTT. It yields the protein CSVEDAGVKAFF. The full variable domain, in which reference TRBV29-1 and TRBJ1-1 provide the parts outside the CDR3, is SAVISQKPSRDICQRGTSLTIQCQVDSQVTMMFWYRQQPGQSLTLIATANQGSEATYESGFVIDKFPISRPNLTFSTLTVSNMSPEDSSIYLCSVEDAGVKAFFGQGTRLTVV.

The count of this clone is one. The chain employs TRBV4-2 and TRBJ2-1; the match to TRBD2 covers 9 bases. V trimming: 0 bases; J trimming: 9 bases; junction bases outside the gene matches: 9. CDR1 is LGHNA, CDR2 YNFKEQ, per germline. This CDR3 has 16 amino acids. The CDR3 is CASSQEPVAGAVEQFF. The CDR3 DNA is TGTGCCAGCAGCCAAGAACCGGTAGCGGGAGCAGTTGAGCAGTTCTTC.

This sequence joins TRBV12-1 and TRBJ2-7; the table assigns TRBD2, which was not confirmed against the DNA. TRBV12-1 is a pseudogene locus. The length of the CDR3 is 20 residues. The CDR3 sequence: CRRGGQGRTSGRLLSYEQYF. The CDR3 DNA reads as TGTCGCAGGGGGGGACAGGGGCGGACTAGCGGGAGACTCCTTTCCTACGAGCAGTACTTC.

This chain uses TRBV7-6 with TRBJ1-5; no reliable D call. This CDR3 region has 15 residues. CDR1 and CDR2 from the germline V gene are SGHVS and FNYEAQ. Trimming left V 0 bases short and J 4 bases short, with 10 bases between. The CDR3 DNA reads TGTGCCAGCAGCTTAGCGGCGGCAGGTAATCAGCCCCAGCATTTT. It specifies CASSLAAAGNQPQHF.

V and J are TRBV19 and TRBJ2-5; D gene unclear. This CDR3 region has 13 residues. Trimming left V 5 bases short and J 1 base short, with 8 bases between. From germline, CDR1 is LNHDA and CDR2 SQIVND (reference sequence). CDR3 coding DNA: TGTGCCAGTAGTCCCCCGGGCCAAGAGACCCAGTACTTC. Its protein product is CASSPPGQETQYF.

V usage is TRBV6-6 and J usage is TRBJ1-2; D is perhaps TRBD1 (6 bases). Deletions cut 7 bases from V and 3 bases from J, with 15 bases between. The V gene's germline CDR1 is MNHNY and CDR2 SVGAGI (reference sequence). The CDR3 runs to 14 residues. For the CDR3, the DNA is TGTGCCAGCATGCCGCAGGGGAGAGACTATGGCTACACCTTC. Its translation is CASMPQGRDYGYTF.

The V and J genes are TRBV28 and TRBJ2-3, with D possibly TRBD1 on 5 matching bases. This CDR3 contains 15 residues. V was pared by 4 bases and J by 8 bases, with 19 bases between. From germline, CDR1 is MDHEN and CDR2 SYDVKM. The CDR3 sequence: CASSYLSRIQGTQYF. The CDR3 nucleotides read TGTGCCAGCAGTTATCTTAGTCGGATTCAGGGTACGCAGTATTTT.

The chain employs TRBV9 and TRBJ2-5; no firm D call. The germline gives CDR1 SGDLS, CDR2 YYNGEE. V shed 0 bases and J shed 1 base, with 7 bases lying between them. This CDR3 has 14 residues. CDR3 nucleotides: TGTGCCAGCAGCGTAGCCGCTTCCCAAGAGACCCAGTACTTC. Amino acid sequence: CASSVAASQETQYF.

The chain carries TRBV7-9 and TRBJ2-1, with D maybe TRBD1 (6 bases). The CDR3 loop spans 16 amino acids. The germline V and J ends were trimmed by 5 bases and 7 bases, with 21 bases remaining between them. Germline V gene lookup returns CDR1 SEHNR and CDR2 FQNEAQ (reference sequence). DNA for the CDR3: TGTGCCAGCAGCAGCTTTGGGACATTCATCGGGAATGAGCAGTTCTTC. It codes for CASSSFGTFIGNEQFF.

V and J are TRBV12-5 and TRBJ2-3; D might be TRBD1 (5 bases). Looked up from germline, CDR1 is LGHNT and CDR2 is FRNRAP. The ends were cut back, 6 bases at V and 4 bases at J, with 20 bases in the middle. The CDR3 loop spans 16 amino acids. The CDR3 DNA reads TGTGCTAGTGGCCGTGCACTGGGTGGGGCCTCAGATACGCAGTATTTT. Encoded protein: CASGRALGGASDTQYF.

About this clone: The same CDR3 is also encoded by other DNA sequences in this sample. This chain connects TRBV19 to TRBJ1-5; D remains ambiguous. This CDR3 is 14 amino acids long. Germline CDR1 reads LNHDA; CDR2 reads SQIVND (reference sequence). V was clipped by 3 bases and J by 0 bases, with 6 bases between them. The CDR3 reads CASSILYSNQPQHF. The CDR3 DNA sequence: TGTGCCAGTAGTATTTTATATAGCAATCAGCCCCAGCATTTT. The whole variable domain, remainder taken from reference TRBV19 and TRBJ1-5, is DGGITQSPKYLFRKEGQNVTLSCEQNLNHDAMYWYRQDPGQGLRLIYYSQIVNDFQKGDIAEGYSVSREKKESFPLTVTSAQKNPTAFYLCASSILYSNQPQHFGDGTRLSIL.

This rearrangement joins TRBV7-9 to TRBJ2-1; 9 bases align to TRBD1. With V trimmed by 5 bases and J by 7 bases, 12 bases remained unmatched. Germline lookup yields CDR1 SEHNR and CDR2 FQNEAQ (reference sequence). The CDR3 has 16 residues. The CDR3 nucleotides are TGTGCCAGCAGCCTCTTTGTAGGGACAGGGACTAATGAGCAGTTCTTC. Its translation is CASSLFVGTGTNEQFF.

By frequency in the sample, this clone is medium-sized. The chain recombines TRBV27 with TRBJ1-4; 7 nucleotides align to TRBD1. V shed 6 bases, J shed 4 bases, and the junction held 11 bases outside the gene matches. This CDR3 spans 16 amino acids. The germline gives CDR1 MNHEY, CDR2 SMNVEV (reference sequence). In DNA, the CDR3 is TGTGCCAGCAGAACTATAGGGACAGAATATAATGAAAAACTGTTTTTT. Translated: CASRTIGTEYNEKLFF.

The V call is TRBV6-5, the J call TRBJ1-1, with D possibly matching TRBD1 (5 bases). The V end lost 0 bases, the J end lost 1 base, and 9 bases lay between the germline ends. This CDR3 spans 15 amino acids. The germline V gene encodes CDR1 MNHEY and CDR2 SVGAGI. The CDR3 loop is CASSYSGAPNTEAFF. The DNA of the CDR3 is TGTGCCAGCAGTTACTCTGGGGCCCCGAACACTGAAGCTTTCTTT.

J is TRBJ2-2 and V is TRBV5-1; TRBD1 is a possible D gene (5 bases). The CDR3 runs 18 residues. The germline V and J ends were trimmed by 1 base and 6 bases, with 22 bases remaining between them. Germline assignment: CDR1 SGHRS and CDR2 YFSETQ. The CDR3 region is CASSLSVVPATGSGELFF. Written as DNA, the CDR3 is TGCGCCAGCAGCTTGAGCGTCGTCCCGGCTACAGGCTCCGGGGAGCTGTTTTTT. Drawing the rest from reference TRBV5-1 and TRBJ2-2, the complete variable domain is KAGVTQTPRYLIKTRGQQVTLSCSPISGHRSVSWYQQTPGQGLQFLFEYFSETQRNKGNFPGRFSGRQFSNSRSEMNVSTLELGDSALYLCASSLSVVPATGSGELFFGEGSRLTVL.

This clone was detected only once. The chain joins TRBV2 to TRBJ1-6; a possible D gene is TRBD1 (6 bases). V lost 5 bases, J lost 5 bases, and 13 bases lay in between. This CDR3 is built from 15 residues. Germline CDR1 is SNHLY and CDR2 is FYNNEI. The CDR3 sequence: CASSYDRRNNSPLHF. The DNA of the CDR3 is TGTGCCAGCAGTTACGACAGGCGCAATAATTCACCCCTCCACTTT.

The rearrangement joins TRBV5-1 to TRBJ1-1; D uncertain. This CDR3 has 13 residues. V lost 4 bases and J 1 base, leaving 8 bases between the germline ends. Germline CDR1 is SGHRS and CDR2 is YFSETQ. CDR3 DNA: TGCGCCAGCAGCCCCACTAGGAACACTGAAGCTTTCTTT. Translating it yields CASSPTRNTEAFF.

Of note for this clone: The sample holds other DNA sequences that translate to the same CDR3. CDR3 in amino acids: CASSLGSSGRTDEQFF. DNA of the CDR3: TGTGCCAGCAGCCTAGGGTCCAGCGGGAGGACGGATGAGCAGTTCTTC. The V and J genes are TRBV11-2 and TRBJ2-1, with 9 bases aligning to TRBD2. Germline V CDR1 and CDR2: SGHAT, FQNNGV. The CDR3 sequence is 16 residues long. Trimming took 5 bases from V and 8 from J; bases not matched to a gene: 13.

CDR3 DNA: TGTGCCAGCAGTGAATATGCTAACTATGGCTACACCTTC. Amino acids: CASSEYANYGYTF. V usage is TRBV25-1 and J usage is TRBJ1-2; D is uncertain. The ends were cut back, 0 bases at V and 0 bases at J, with 2 bases in the middle. There are 13 residues in the CDR3. Germline values: CDR1 MGHDK, CDR2 SYGVNS.

The chain recombines TRBV18 with TRBJ2-1, with 10 nucleotides matching TRBD2. The trim removed 2 bases at V and 4 bases at J, leaving 5 bases unmatched. The CDR3 totals 16 residues. CDR1 and CDR2 (germline): KGHSH, LQKENI. The CDR3 region has the DNA TGTGCCAGCTCACCAGGGCCAGCGGGAGGGTACAATGAGCAGTTCTTC. Protein product: CASSPGPAGGYNEQFF.

The V gene is TRBV5-1, the J gene TRBJ2-1, with TRBD2 matching over 12 bases. Germline V gene lookup returns CDR1 SGHRS and CDR2 YFSETQ. V lost 4 bases, J lost 0 bases, and 8 bases stayed unmatched. There are 18 residues in the CDR3. The CDR3 sequence is CASSTVLAGGLSYNEQFF. The CDR3 DNA follows: TGCGCCAGCAGCACCGTACTAGCGGGAGGCCTCTCCTACAATGAGCAGTTCTTC.

The chain couples TRBV18 to TRBJ1-6; tentatively, D is TRBD1 (6 bases). The V and J ends lost 2 bases and 9 bases respectively, with 11 bases between them. Per germline, CDR1 KGHSH and CDR2 LQKENI. This CDR3 contains 14 residues. The CDR3 region is CASSPDRSRSPLHF. CDR3 in DNA: TGTGCCAGCTCACCAGACAGGTCACGTTCACCCCTCCACTTT.

The genes are TRBV14 and TRBJ2-2; D unclear. The CDR3 contains 13 residues. With 6 bases removed from V and 4 bases from J, the gap between germline ends came to 9 bases. Germline V gene lookup returns CDR1 SGHDN and CDR2 FVKESK. This CDR3 reads CASRTVGTGELFF. In DNA form, the CDR3 reads TGTGCCAGCAGGACCGTGGGCACCGGGGAGCTGTTTTTT.

The V gene is TRBV4-1, the J gene TRBJ1-4; tentative D call: TRBD1 (6 bases). Trimming took 1 base from V and 8 from J, leaving 14 bases between them. The CDR3 is made up of 15 amino acids. CDR1 is MGHRA, CDR2 YSYEKL, per germline. The chain's CDR3 is CASSQGTLRGEKLFF. For the CDR3, the DNA is TGCGCCAGCAGCCAAGGGACATTAAGGGGGGAAAAACTGTTTTTT.